A selection of T cell receptor beta chains follows, all from one sample in a study of shared clonotypes between healthy human individuals. TCRdb's copy holds only in-frame clones and misses some; the assay was immunoSEQ multiplex PCR. This sample carries some 980,000 clones, approximately 80% of them seen once, and the ten largest clones take about 1.5%. The sequencing input was memory CD4+ T cells sorted from blood. The source is a man aged 18 to 35 in good health. CDR3s leave out the opening cysteine and the closing phenylalanine or tryptophan.

CDR3: ASSQEVQANQPQH
J: TRBJ1-5
V: TRBV4-1

CDR3: ASSLAPRYTEAF
J: TRBJ1-1
V: TRBV7-2

CDR3: ASSLKLYRTGMAYEQY
J: TRBJ2-7
V: TRBV21-1

CDR3: ASSQTGGKGQF
J: TRBJ2-1
V: TRBV5-1

CDR3: ASSQEMVAGVTSGANVLT
J: TRBJ2-6
V: TRBV4-1

CDR3: ASSLEGGAGDTQY
J: TRBJ2-3
V: TRBV5-1

CDR3: ASSQIGTFLTDTQY
J: TRBJ2-3
V: TRBV5-5

CDR3: ASSQDFGGQSYQPQH
J: TRBJ1-5
V: TRBV4-3

CDR3: ASSLVGGRYEQY
J: TRBJ2-7
V: TRBV28

CDR3: ATRGVGELF
J: TRBJ2-2
V: TRBV15

CDR3: ASKREMNTEAF
J: TRBJ1-1
V: TRBV7-9

CDR3: ASSEAWGSNSPLH
J: TRBJ1-6
V: TRBV2

CDR3: AWTGSSYNEQF
J: TRBJ2-1
V: TRBV30

CDR3: AWSVMVGNTGELF
J: TRBJ2-2
V: TRBV30

CDR3: ASSFLPMGDFNTEAF
J: TRBJ1-1
V: TRBV14

CDR3: AISVGSENTGELF
J: TRBJ2-2
V: TRBV10-3

CDR3: ASSPPAGFNEKLF
J: TRBJ1-4
V: TRBV18

CDR3: ASSLMEGWRGNTIY
J: TRBJ1-3
V: TRBV7-3

CDR3: ASSLRTEQF
J: TRBJ2-1
V: TRBV7-9

CDR3: AIRSGTGTDTQY
J: TRBJ2-3
V: TRBV10-3

CDR3: ASSLAGPLSNQPQH
J: TRBJ1-5
V: TRBV27

CDR3: ASSKRQGAEQF
J: TRBJ2-1
V: TRBV19

CDR3: ASSQVGGTLWEGYT
J: TRBJ1-2
V: TRBV4-1

CDR3: ASSTSALLAGESPDTQY
J: TRBJ2-3
V: TRBV18

CDR3: ASTKGLPTEAF
J: TRBJ1-1
V: TRBV28

CDR3: ASSYAGAGNTIY
J: TRBJ1-3
V: TRBV6-5

CDR3: SVVLGRASYEQY
J: TRBJ2-7
V: TRBV29-1

CDR3: ASSLDGVEGGETQY
J: TRBJ2-5
V: TRBV5-1

CDR3: SVKRGSYEQY
J: TRBJ2-7
V: TRBV29-1

CDR3: ASRRQERAF
J: TRBJ1-1
V: TRBV19

CDR3: ASSLDEIGELF
J: TRBJ2-2
V: TRBV5-5